The rows below give T cell receptor beta chains drawn from one sample of a study of human T cells and chemical hapten exposure. TCRdb reprocessed the RACE reads with MiXCR, giving one entry per CDR3 protein. The profile shows under 200,000 distinct CDR3 sequences, approximately 30% of them singletons. Sample: whole blood, taken in connection with sensitization to the hapten diphenylcyclopropenone (DPC). These receptor sequences come from a woman aged 18-30 years with alopecia areata. Some clones in this sample may be carry-over from other donors' samples. CDR3s include the opening cysteine and the closing phenylalanine or tryptophan. The D gene is left open where the match is weak. Clone size is shown for a subset of rows, as once, few, many or a class of expanded clone.

size: -
length: 15
J: TRBJ2-1
D: TRBD2
V: TRBV9
CDR3: CASSVVASGHNEQFF
DNA: TGTGCCAGCAGCGTAGTGGCTAGCGGTCACAATGAGCAGTTCTTC

size: few
length: 13
J: TRBJ2-3
D: -
V: TRBV20-1
CDR3: CSARDEATDTQYF
DNA: TGCAGTGCTAGAGATGAAGCTACAGATACGCAGTATTTT

size: few
length: 13
J: TRBJ1-3
D: -
V: TRBV6-2/TRBV6-3
CDR3: CASSSRSGNTIYF
DNA: TGTGCCAGCAGTTCACGCTCTGGAAACACCATATATTTT

size: -
length: 12
J: TRBJ2-1
D: -
V: TRBV28
CDR3: CASNPSSGWQFF
DNA: TGTGCCAGCAATCCGTCGAGCGGGTGGCAGTTCTTC

size: many
length: 16
J: TRBJ2-1
D: TRBD1
V: TRBV11-2
CDR3: CASSLLRAGGSDEQFF
DNA: TGTGCCAGCAGCTTACTCCGGGCAGGGGGTTCCGATGAGCAGTTCTTC

size: -
length: 12
J: TRBJ2-7
D: -
V: TRBV7-2
CDR3: CASSLGHIEQYF
DNA: TGTGCCAGCAGCTTAGGCCATATCGAGCAGTACTTC

size: few
length: 13
J: TRBJ1-1
D: -
V: TRBV20-1
CDR3: CSAKPGHFTEAFF
DNA: TGCAGTGCTAAGCCGGGACACTTCACTGAAGCTTTCTTT

size: -
length: 14
J: TRBJ1-1
D: TRBD1
V: TRBV2
CDR3: CASTRTGFTTEAFF
DNA: TGTGCCAGCACGCGGACAGGGTTTACGACTGAAGCTTTCTTT

size: few
length: 12
J: TRBJ2-7
D: -
V: TRBV4-1
CDR3: CASSHPLDEQYF
DNA: TGCGCCAGCAGCCATCCCCTGGACGAGCAGTACTTC

size: -
length: 14
J: TRBJ1-5
D: TRBD1
V: TRBV27
CDR3: CASSRTGANHPQHF
DNA: TGTGCCAGCAGTCGAACAGGGGCCAATCATCCCCAGCATTTT

size: many
length: 14
J: TRBJ2-4
D: -
V: TRBV10-2
CDR3: CASSERLAKNIQYF
DNA: TGCGCCAGCAGTGAGCGTCTAGCCAAAAACATTCAGTACTTC

size: -
length: 14
J: TRBJ2-7
D: -
V: TRBV10-3
CDR3: CAISDRGASYEQYF
DNA: TGTGCCATCAGTGATCGGGGGGCCTCCTACGAGCAGTACTTC

size: -
length: 12
J: TRBJ2-3
D: -
V: TRBV6-5
CDR3: CASRAGSDTQYF
DNA: TGTGCCAGCAGGGCGGGGTCAGATACGCAGTATTTT

size: -
length: 13
J: TRBJ2-1
D: -
V: TRBV11-2
CDR3: CASTAGQGNEQFF
DNA: TGTGCCAGCACCGCCGGGCAGGGGAATGAGCAGTTCTTC

size: few
length: 15
J: TRBJ2-2
D: -
V: TRBV19
CDR3: CASSIGRWSTGELFF
DNA: TGTGCCAGTAGTATAGGGCGGTGGAGCACCGGGGAGCTGTTTTTT

size: -
length: 12
J: TRBJ1-2
D: -
V: TRBV27
CDR3: CASRDPARGYTF
DNA: TGTGCCAGTAGAGACCCTGCGCGGGGCTACACCTTC

size: few
length: 14
J: TRBJ2-7
D: TRBD1
V: TRBV20-1
CDR3: CSGAGTGDSYEQYF
DNA: TGCAGTGGAGCCGGGACAGGGGATTCCTACGAGCAGTACTTC

size: -
length: 13
J: TRBJ1-2
D: -
V: TRBV4-3
CDR3: CASSQDLNAGYTF
DNA: TGCGCCAGCAGCCAAGATTTGAATGCTGGCTACACCTTC

size: -
length: 14
J: TRBJ2-1
D: -
V: TRBV12-3/TRBV12-4
CDR3: CASSLFGQFNEQFF
DNA: TGTGCCAGCAGTTTATTCGGACAGTTTAATGAGCAGTTCTTC

size: -
length: 14
J: TRBJ1-3
D: -
V: TRBV4-1
CDR3: CASSQENQRNTIYF
DNA: TGCGCCAGCAGCCAAGAGAATCAGAGGAACACCATATATTTT

size: -
length: 14
J: TRBJ2-2
D: TRBD2
V: TRBV29-1
CDR3: CSARGGQNTGELFF
DNA: TGCAGCGCCCGCGGGGGTCAGAACACCGGGGAGCTGTTTTTT

size: few
length: 15
J: TRBJ1-6
D: -
V: TRBV4-3
CDR3: CASSQEGPTVSPLHF
DNA: TGCGCCAGCAGCCAAGAAGGGCCGACTGTTTCACCCCTCCACTTT

size: -
length: 16
J: TRBJ2-2
D: TRBD2
V: TRBV5-1
CDR3: CASSRTSGSGAGELFF
DNA: TGCGCCAGCAGCAGGACTAGCGGGAGTGGAGCCGGGGAGCTGTTTTTT

size: -
length: 16
J: TRBJ2-5
D: TRBD1
V: TRBV27
CDR3: CASRPLTGAMLETQYF
DNA: TGTGCCAGCAGACCCTTGACAGGGGCAATGCTCGAGACCCAGTACTTC

size: -
length: 13
J: TRBJ2-7
D: TRBD1
V: TRBV29-1
CDR3: CSVWGQDTYEQYF
DNA: TGCAGCGTATGGGGACAGGACACTTACGAGCAGTACTTC

size: -
length: 16
J: TRBJ1-4
D: TRBD1
V: TRBV28
CDR3: CASSFNGGQGDEKLFF
DNA: TGTGCCAGCAGTTTCAATGGCGGACAGGGCGATGAAAAACTGTTTTTT

size: -
length: 15
J: TRBJ2-1
D: TRBD2
V: TRBV7-3
CDR3: CASSPGGGREVGQFF
DNA: TGTGCCAGCAGCCCGGGGGGAGGCAGGGAGGTAGGGCAGTTCTTC

size: few
length: 14
J: TRBJ2-7
D: -
V: TRBV14
CDR3: CASSQEFQAYEQYF
DNA: TGTGCCAGCAGCCAAGAGTTTCAGGCCTACGAGCAGTACTTC

size: many
length: 13
J: TRBJ2-7
D: -
V: TRBV5-1
CDR3: CASSLTGKHEQYF
DNA: TGCGCCAGCAGCTTGACAGGGAAGCACGAGCAGTACTTC

size: few
length: 14
J: TRBJ2-7
D: TRBD2
V: TRBV20-1
CDR3: CSVSTSGHPYEQYF
DNA: TGCAGCGTCAGCACTAGCGGACACCCCTACGAGCAGTACTTC

size: -
length: 13
J: TRBJ2-7
D: TRBD1
V: TRBV5-4
CDR3: CASSHYDRDRQYF
DNA: TGTGCCAGCAGCCACTATGACAGGGATCGGCAGTACTTC

size: -
length: 13
J: TRBJ1-3
D: -
V: TRBV4-3
CDR3: CASSQDRGNTIYF
DNA: TGCGCCAGCAGCCAAGATCGGGGAAACACCATATATTTT

size: few
length: 14
J: TRBJ2-3
D: -
V: TRBV5-4
CDR3: CASSLGLVKDTQYF
DNA: TGTGCCAGCAGCTTGGGACTAGTGAAAGATACGCAGTATTTT

size: -
length: 14
J: TRBJ2-1
D: -
V: TRBV28
CDR3: CASSFDLAAAEQFF
DNA: TGTGCCAGCAGTTTCGATCTAGCCGCGGCTGAGCAGTTCTTC

size: few
length: 16
J: TRBJ2-3
D: -
V: TRBV15
CDR3: CATSRDAWRGTDTQYF
DNA: TGTGCCACCAGCAGAGATGCCTGGCGGGGCACAGATACGCAGTATTTT

size: few
length: 15
J: TRBJ1-2
D: -
V: TRBV7-2
CDR3: CASSLAGHGGYGYTF
DNA: TGTGCCAGCAGCTTAGCCGGACACGGAGGCTATGGCTACACCTTC

size: few
length: 15
J: TRBJ2-7
D: TRBD1
V: TRBV5-8
CDR3: CASSRPDRGRYEQYF
DNA: TGTGCCAGCAGCAGACCGGACAGGGGTCGCTACGAGCAGTACTTC